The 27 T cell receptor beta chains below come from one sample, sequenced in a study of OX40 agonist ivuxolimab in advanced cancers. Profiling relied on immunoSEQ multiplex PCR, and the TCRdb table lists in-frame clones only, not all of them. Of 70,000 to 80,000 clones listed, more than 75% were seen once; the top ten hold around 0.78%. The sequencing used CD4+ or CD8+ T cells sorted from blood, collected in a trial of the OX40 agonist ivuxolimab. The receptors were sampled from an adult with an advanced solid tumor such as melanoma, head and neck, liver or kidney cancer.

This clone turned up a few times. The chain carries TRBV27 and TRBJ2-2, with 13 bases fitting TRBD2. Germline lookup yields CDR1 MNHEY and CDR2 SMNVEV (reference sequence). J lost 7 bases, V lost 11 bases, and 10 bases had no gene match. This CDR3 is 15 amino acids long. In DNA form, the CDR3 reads TGTGCCTCCAGGGGACTAGCGGGACTGGGCGGGGAGCTGTTTTTT. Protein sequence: CASRGLAGLGGELFF.

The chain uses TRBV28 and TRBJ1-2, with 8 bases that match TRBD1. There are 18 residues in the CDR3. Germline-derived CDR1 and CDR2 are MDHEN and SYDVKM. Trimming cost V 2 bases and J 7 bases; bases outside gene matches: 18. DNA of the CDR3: TGTGCCAGCAGTTTACCTCTTGCTACAGGGGGAATGTGGGGTGGCTACACCTTC. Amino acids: CASSLPLATGGMWGGYTF.

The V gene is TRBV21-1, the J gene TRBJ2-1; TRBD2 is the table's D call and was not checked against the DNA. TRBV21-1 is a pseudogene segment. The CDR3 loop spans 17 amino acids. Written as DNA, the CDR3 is TGTGCCAGCAGCAAAAGGCTCCGGCGACTAGCGGGTACTGAGCAGTTCTTC. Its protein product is CASSKRLRRLAGTEQFF.

This CDR3 is CASSLSRNTEAFF. Here the CDR3 DNA reads TGTGCCAGCAGCTTATCAAGGAACACTGAAGCTTTCTTT. This chain links TRBV7-2 with TRBJ1-1; D is unresolved. Between the trimmed V and J ends, which lost 2 bases and 1 base, there was a span of 5 bases. Germline CDR1 and CDR2: SGHTA and FQGNSA. This CDR3 region has 13 residues.

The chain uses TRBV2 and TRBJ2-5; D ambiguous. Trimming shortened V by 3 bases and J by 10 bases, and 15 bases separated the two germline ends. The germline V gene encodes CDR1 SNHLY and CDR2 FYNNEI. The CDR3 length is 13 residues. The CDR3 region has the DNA TGTGCCAGCAGTGAGATGAAGATTCTAGGCCAGTACTTC. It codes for CASSEMKILGQYF.

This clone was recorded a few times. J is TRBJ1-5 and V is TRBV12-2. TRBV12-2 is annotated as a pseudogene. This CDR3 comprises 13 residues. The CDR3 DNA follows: TGTGCAAGTCGCTCTAGGCCCGGCCAGCCCCAGCATTTT. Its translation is CASRSRPGQPQHF.

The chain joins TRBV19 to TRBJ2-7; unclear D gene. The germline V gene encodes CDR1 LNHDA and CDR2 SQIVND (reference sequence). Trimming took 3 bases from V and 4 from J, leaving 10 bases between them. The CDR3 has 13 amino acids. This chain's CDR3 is CASSIEMGYEQYF. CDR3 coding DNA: TGTGCCAGTAGTATTGAGATGGGGTACGAGCAGTACTTC.

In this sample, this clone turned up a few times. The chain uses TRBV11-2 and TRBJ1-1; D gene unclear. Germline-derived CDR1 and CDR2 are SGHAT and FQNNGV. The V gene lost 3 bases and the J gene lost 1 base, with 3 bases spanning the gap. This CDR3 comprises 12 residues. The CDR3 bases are TGTGCCAGCAGCTTTGGGAACACTGAAGCTTTCTTT. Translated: CASSFGNTEAFF.

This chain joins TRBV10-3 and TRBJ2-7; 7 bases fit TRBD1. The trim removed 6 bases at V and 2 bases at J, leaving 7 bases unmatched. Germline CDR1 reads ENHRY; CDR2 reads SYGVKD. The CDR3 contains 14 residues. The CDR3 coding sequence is TGTGCCATCAGCTCGACAGGGACGACCTACGAGCAGTACTTC. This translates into CAISSTGTTYEQYF.

DNA for the CDR3: TGCGCCAGCAGCCTAGACAGGGCCGGACCCTACGAGCAGTACTTC. Protein: CASSLDRAGPYEQYF. The chain employs TRBV5-1 and TRBJ2-7; 7 bases map to TRBD1. V lost 4 bases, J lost 2 bases, and 9 bases stayed unmatched. The germline gives CDR1 SGHRS, CDR2 YFSETQ. The CDR3 consists of 15 residues. Using reference TRBV5-1 and TRBJ2-7 for the parts outside the CDR3, the full variable domain is KAGVTQTPRYLIKTRGQQVTLSCSPISGHRSVSWYQQTPGQGLQFLFEYFSETQRNKGNFPGRFSGRQFSNSRSEMNVSTLELGDSALYLCASSLDRAGPYEQYFGPGTRLTVT.

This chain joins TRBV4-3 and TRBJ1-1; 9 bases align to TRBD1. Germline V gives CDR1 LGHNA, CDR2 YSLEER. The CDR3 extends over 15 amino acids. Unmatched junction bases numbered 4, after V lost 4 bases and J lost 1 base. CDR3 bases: TGCGCCAGCAGCCGAGGACAGGGGAGGAACACTGAAGCTTTCTTT. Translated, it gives CASSRGQGRNTEAFF.

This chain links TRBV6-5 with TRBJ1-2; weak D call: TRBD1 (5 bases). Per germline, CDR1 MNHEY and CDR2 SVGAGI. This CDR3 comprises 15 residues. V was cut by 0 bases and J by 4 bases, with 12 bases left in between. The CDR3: CASSYSVAGGYGYTF. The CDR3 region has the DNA TGTGCCAGCAGTTACTCCGTGGCGGGGGGCTATGGCTACACCTTC.

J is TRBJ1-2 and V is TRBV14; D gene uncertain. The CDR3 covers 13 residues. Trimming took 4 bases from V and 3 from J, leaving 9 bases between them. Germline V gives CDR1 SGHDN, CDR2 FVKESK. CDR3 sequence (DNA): TGTGCCAGCAGCCGTTCGTTGGACTATGGCTACACCTTC. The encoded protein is CASSRSLDYGYTF.

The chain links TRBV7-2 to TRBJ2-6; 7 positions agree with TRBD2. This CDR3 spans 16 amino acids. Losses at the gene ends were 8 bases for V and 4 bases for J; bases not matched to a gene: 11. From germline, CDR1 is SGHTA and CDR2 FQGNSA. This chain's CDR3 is CASQRDGRRGANVLTF. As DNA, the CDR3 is TGTGCCAGCCAGCGGGACGGCCGAAGAGGGGCCAACGTCCTGACTTTC. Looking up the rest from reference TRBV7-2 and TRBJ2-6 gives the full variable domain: GAGVSQSPSNKVTEKGKDVELRCDPISGHTALYWYRQSLGQGLEFLIYFQGNSAPDKSGLPSDRFSAERTGGSVSTLTIQRTQQEDSAVYLCASQRDGRRGANVLTFGAGSRLTVL.

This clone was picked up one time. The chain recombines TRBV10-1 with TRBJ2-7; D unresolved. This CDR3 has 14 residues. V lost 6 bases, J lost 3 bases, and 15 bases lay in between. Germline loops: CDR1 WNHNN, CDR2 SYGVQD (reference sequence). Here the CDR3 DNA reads TGCGCCAGCAGGGTCGGTGCAGTCAACTACGAGCAGTACTTC. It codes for CASRVGAVNYEQYF.

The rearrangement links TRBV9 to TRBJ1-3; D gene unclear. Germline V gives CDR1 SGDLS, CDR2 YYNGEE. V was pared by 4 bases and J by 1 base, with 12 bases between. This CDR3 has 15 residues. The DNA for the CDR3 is TGTGCCAGCAGCCCGATTGGAGATTCTGGAAACACCATATATTTT. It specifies CASSPIGDSGNTIYF.

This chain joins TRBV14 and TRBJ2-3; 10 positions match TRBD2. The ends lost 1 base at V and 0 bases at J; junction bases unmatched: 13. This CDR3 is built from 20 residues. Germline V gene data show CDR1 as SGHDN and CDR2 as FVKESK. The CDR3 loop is CASSQGFPAGLALSTDTQYF. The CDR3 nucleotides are TGTGCCAGCAGCCAAGGGTTCCCCGCGGGACTAGCGCTAAGCACAGATACGCAGTATTTT.

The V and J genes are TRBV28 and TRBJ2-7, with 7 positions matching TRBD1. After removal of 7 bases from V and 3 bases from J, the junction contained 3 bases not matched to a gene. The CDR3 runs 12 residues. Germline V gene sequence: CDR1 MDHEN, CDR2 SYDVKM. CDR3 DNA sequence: TGTGCCAGCAATACAGGGGACTACGAGCAGTACTTC. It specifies CASNTGDYEQYF. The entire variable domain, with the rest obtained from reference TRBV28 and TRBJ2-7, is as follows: DVKVTQSSRYLVKRTGEKVFLECVQDMDHENMFWYRQDPGLGLRLIYFSYDVKMKEKGDIPEGYSVSREKKERFSLILESASTNQTSMYLCASNTGDYEQYFGPGTRLTVT.

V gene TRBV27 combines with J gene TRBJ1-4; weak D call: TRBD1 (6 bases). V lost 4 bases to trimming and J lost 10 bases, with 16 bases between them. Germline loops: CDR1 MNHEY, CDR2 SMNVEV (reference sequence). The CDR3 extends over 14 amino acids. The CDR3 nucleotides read TGTGCCAGCAGTTCTCAGGGGTTTGTAGGAAAACTGTTTTTT. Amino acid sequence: CASSSQGFVGKLFF.

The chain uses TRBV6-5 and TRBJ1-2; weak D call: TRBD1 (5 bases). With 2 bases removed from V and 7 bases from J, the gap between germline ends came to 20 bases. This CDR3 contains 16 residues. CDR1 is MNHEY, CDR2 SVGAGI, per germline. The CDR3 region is CASSYESWDSQVGYTF. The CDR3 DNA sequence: TGTGCCAGCAGTTACGAGAGTTGGGACTCTCAAGTTGGCTACACCTTC.

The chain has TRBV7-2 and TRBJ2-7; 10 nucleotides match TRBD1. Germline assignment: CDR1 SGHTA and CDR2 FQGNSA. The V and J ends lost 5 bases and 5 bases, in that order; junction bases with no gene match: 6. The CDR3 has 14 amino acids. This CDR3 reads CASSPRTGGDEQYF. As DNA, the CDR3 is TGTGCCAGCAGCCCCAGGACAGGGGGGGACGAGCAGTACTTC.

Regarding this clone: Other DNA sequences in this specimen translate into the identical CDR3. CDR3 in amino acids: CASSLAGAPYGNTIYF. The CDR3 DNA sequence: TGCGCCAGCAGCTTGGCGGGGGCTCCCTATGGAAACACCATATATTTT. The rearrangement links TRBV5-1 to TRBJ1-3; D perhaps matches TRBD1 (6 bases). This CDR3 contains 16 residues. Germline CDR1 SGHRS, CDR2 YFSETQ. With 0 bases removed from V and 3 bases from J, the gap between germline ends came to 13 bases.

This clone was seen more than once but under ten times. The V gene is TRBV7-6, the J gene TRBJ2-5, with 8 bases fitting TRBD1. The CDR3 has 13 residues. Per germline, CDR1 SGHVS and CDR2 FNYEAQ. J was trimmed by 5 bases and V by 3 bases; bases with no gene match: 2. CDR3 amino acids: CASSFRQGETQYF. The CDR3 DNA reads TGTGCCAGCAGCTTCCGACAGGGGGAGACCCAGTACTTC.

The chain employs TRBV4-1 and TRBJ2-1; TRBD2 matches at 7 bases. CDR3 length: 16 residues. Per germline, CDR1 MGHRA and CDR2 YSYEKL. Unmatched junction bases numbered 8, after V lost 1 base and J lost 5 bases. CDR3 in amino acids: CASSQGIAGLHNEQFF. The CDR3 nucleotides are TGCGCCAGCAGCCAAGGGATAGCGGGTCTTCACAATGAGCAGTTCTTC.

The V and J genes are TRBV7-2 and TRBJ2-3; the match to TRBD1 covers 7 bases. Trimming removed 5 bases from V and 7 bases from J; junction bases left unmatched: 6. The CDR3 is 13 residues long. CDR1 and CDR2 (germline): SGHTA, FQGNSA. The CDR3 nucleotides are TGTGCCAGCAGCGGACAGGACGGGAATACGCAGTATTTT. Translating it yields CASSGQDGNTQYF. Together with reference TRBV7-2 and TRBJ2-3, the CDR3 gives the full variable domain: GAGVSQSPSNKVTEKGKDVELRCDPISGHTALYWYRQSLGQGLEFLIYFQGNSAPDKSGLPSDRFSAERTGGSVSTLTIQRTQQEDSAVYLCASSGQDGNTQYFGPGTRLTVL.

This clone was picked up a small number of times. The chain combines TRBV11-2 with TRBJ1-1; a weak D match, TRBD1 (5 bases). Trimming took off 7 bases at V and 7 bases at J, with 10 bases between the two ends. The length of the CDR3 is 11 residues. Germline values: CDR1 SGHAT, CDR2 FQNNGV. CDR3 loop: CASILGVEAFF. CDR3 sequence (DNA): TGTGCCAGCATCCTGGGGGTTGAAGCTTTCTTT.

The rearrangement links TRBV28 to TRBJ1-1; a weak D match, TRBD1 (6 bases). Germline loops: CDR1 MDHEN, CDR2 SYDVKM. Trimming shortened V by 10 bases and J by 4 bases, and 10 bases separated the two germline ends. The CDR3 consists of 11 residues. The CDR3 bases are TGTGCCACCCGAGGGGGCACTGAAGCTTTCTTT. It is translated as CATRGGTEAFF.